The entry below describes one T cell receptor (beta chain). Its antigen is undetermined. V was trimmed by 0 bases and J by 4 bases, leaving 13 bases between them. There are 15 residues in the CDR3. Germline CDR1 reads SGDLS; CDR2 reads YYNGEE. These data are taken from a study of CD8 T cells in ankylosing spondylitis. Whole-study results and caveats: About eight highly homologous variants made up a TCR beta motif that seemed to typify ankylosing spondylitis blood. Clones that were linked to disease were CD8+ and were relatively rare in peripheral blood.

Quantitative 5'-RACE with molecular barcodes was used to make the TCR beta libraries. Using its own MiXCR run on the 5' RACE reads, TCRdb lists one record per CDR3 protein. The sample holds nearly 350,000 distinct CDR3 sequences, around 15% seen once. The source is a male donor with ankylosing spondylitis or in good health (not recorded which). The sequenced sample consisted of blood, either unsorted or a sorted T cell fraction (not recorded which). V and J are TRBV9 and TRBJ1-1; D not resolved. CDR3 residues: CASSVADGRGTEAFF. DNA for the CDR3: TGTGCCAGCAGCGTAGCCGACGGCAGAGGCACTGAAGCTTTCTTT.